This T cell receptor (beta chain) was retrieved from a study of PD-L1 blockade in urothelial cancer. The V and J ends lost 8 bases and 2 bases, in that order; junction bases with no gene match: 9. The CDR3 is 14 amino acids. Looked up from germline, CDR1 is MDHEN and CDR2 is SYDVKM. A few counts support this clone. Profiling relied on immunoSEQ multiplex PCR, and the TCRdb table lists in-frame clones only, not all of them. The data hold 100,000 to 150,000 clones, with roughly 83% observed a single time. The time point denotes: pretreatment peripheral blood. This material consisted of PBMCs, taken around atezolizumab (anti-PD-L1) treatment. The sequence was collected from a man aged 50 to 60 with urothelial cancer. This chain connects TRBV28 to TRBJ2-7; 7 positions agree with TRBD1. CDR3 coding DNA: TGTGCCAGCGGGACAGACGGCGATCCCTACGAGCAGTACTTC. This sequence encodes CASGTDGDPYEQYF.